The TCR beta chain under discussion was sequenced for a study of CD8+ T cells in alopecia areata. Study-level results: A great number of expanded lesional clones endured in scalp and blood during tofacitinib. Whereas mice showed it more clearly, TCR sharing across patients was murkier, possibly because of HLA.

The authors extracted RNA and reverse transcribed it into cDNA as the sequencing template. Libraries were prepared by immunoSEQ multiplex PCR; TCRdb keeps only in-frame clonotypes and omits some of them. The repertoire includes more than 95,000 clones, approximately 57% of them detected once, and 4.5% to 6% sits in the top ten. Notes on this clone: Its matching antigen is unknown.

The CDR3 covers 13 residues. The trim removed 4 bases at V and 6 bases at J, leaving 4 bases unmatched. Germline values: CDR1 SQVTM, CDR2 ANQGSEA. Treatment reported: oral pan-JAK inhibitor, 5-10 mg twice daily. Alopecia areata patients gave lesional scalp punch biopsies and peripheral blood samples. The sample consisted of CD4+ T cells sorted from blood, taken at week 4, from a patient treated with tofacitinib. This TCR was sampled from a human donor with alopecia areata. The chain employs TRBV29-1 and TRBJ2-7; 12 bases are a match to TRBD2. The CDR3: CSVGLAGDLEQYF. The CDR3 coding sequence is TGCAGCGTTGGACTAGCGGGAGATCTCGAGCAGTACTTC.